The 22 T cell receptor beta chains below were found in one sample sequenced in a study of T cells after yellow fever vaccination. MiXCR was run by TCRdb on the 5' RACE reads, yielding one entry per CDR3 protein. Of around 350,000 distinct CDR3 sequences listed, over 5% are singletons. The specimen comprised PBMCs, sampled 5 days after the yellow fever booster vaccination. All receptors come from a man younger than 40 who received the YFV17D yellow fever vaccine.

This clonotype appeared a few times. This chain joins TRBV19 and TRBJ1-1; TRBD1 agrees at 8 bases. Per the germline V gene, CDR1 is LNHDA and CDR2 is SQIVND (reference sequence). The CDR3 is made up of 13 amino acids. The CDR3 DNA is TGTGCTTCCTATAGGACAGGGAAAGCTGAAGCTTTCTTT. Its protein product is CASYRTGKAEAFF.

This chain links TRBV6-2 or TRBV6-3 with TRBJ2-3; D is ambiguous. The germline V gene has CDR1 MNHEY and CDR2 SVGEGT. Trimming shortened V by 7 bases and J by 5 bases, and 13 bases separated the two germline ends. The CDR3 has 13 amino acids. The CDR3 is CASIGTHQDTQYF. The CDR3 coding sequence is TGTGCCAGCATCGGAACCCATCAAGATACGCAGTATTTT.

This clonotype was recorded many times. The chain recombines TRBV5-6 with TRBJ2-3, with D unresolved. The CDR3 is 12 amino acids. V shed 1 base and J shed 8 bases, with 8 bases lying between them. Looked up from germline, CDR1 is SGHDT and CDR2 is YYEEEE. The chain's CDR3 is CASSLILGTQYF. CDR3 in DNA: TGTGCCAGCAGCTTGATCTTGGGTACGCAGTATTTT. Full variable domain (remainder filled in from reference TRBV5-6 and TRBJ2-3): DAGVTQSPTHLIKTRGQQVTLRCSPKSGHDTVSWYQQALGQGPQFIFQYYEEEERQRGNFPDRFSGHQFPNYSSELNVNALLLGDSALYLCASSLILGTQYFGPGTRLTVL.

The V gene is TRBV2, the J gene TRBJ2-6; 8 bases are shared with TRBD1. This CDR3 contains 15 residues. Germline loops: CDR1 SNHLY, CDR2 FYNNEI. With V trimmed by 5 bases and J by 2 bases, 2 bases remained unmatched. The CDR3 coding sequence is TGTGCCAGCAGTCACAGGGGGACTGGGGCCAACGTCCTGACTTTC. This gives the protein CASSHRGTGANVLTF.

There are many counts of this clonotype. The genes are TRBV12-3 or TRBV12-4 and TRBJ2-1; D is possibly TRBD1 (5 bases). The V end lost 6 bases, the J end lost 2 bases, and 17 bases lay between the germline ends. The CDR3 spans 16 residues. CDR3: CASSSYDSETYNEQFF. DNA for the CDR3: TGTGCCAGCAGCTCCTACGACAGTGAAACCTACAATGAGCAGTTCTTC.

This clonotype turned up a few times. This CDR3 reads CASSLYRAGGSRDTQYF. CDR3 sequence (DNA): TGTGCCAGCAGCTTATACAGGGCAGGGGGCTCCCGTGACACCCAGTACTTC. This chain joins TRBV7-2 and TRBJ2-5; TRBD1 aligns across 8 bases. Per the germline V gene, CDR1 is SGHTA and CDR2 is FQGNSA. The CDR3 has 17 amino acids. The J segment lost 8 bases and the V segment lost 2 bases, leaving 16 bases of the junction unmatched.

This clonotype has at least ten counts. The chain couples TRBV10-3 to TRBJ2-1, with 9 bases that match TRBD2. With V trimmed by 6 bases and J by 1 base, 4 bases remained unmatched. There are 15 residues in the CDR3. Germline loops: CDR1 ENHRY, CDR2 SYGVKD. The CDR3 sequence: CAIRTTSGSYNEQFF. The DNA for the CDR3 is TGTGCCATCAGGACCACTAGCGGGTCCTACAATGAGCAGTTCTTC.

This clonotype occurred a few times. The chain carries TRBV6-2 or TRBV6-3 and TRBJ1-6; D uncertain. CDR1 is MNHEY and CDR2 is SVGEGT in the germline V gene. V was cut by 4 bases and J by 9 bases, with 16 bases left in between. There are 15 residues in the CDR3. CDR3 amino acids: CASSLVSVRGSPLHF. The CDR3 DNA sequence: TGTGCCAGCAGTTTAGTGTCGGTCCGCGGTTCACCCCTCCACTTT.

V gene TRBV18 combines with J gene TRBJ2-7, with 7 bases identical to TRBD1. The CDR3 length is 14 residues. Germline V gives CDR1 KGHSH, CDR2 LQKENI. Losses at the gene ends were 6 bases for V and 2 bases for J; bases not matched to a gene: 7. The CDR3 region is CASSRMGQTYEQYF. DNA of the CDR3: TGTGCCAGCTCCAGGATGGGACAGACCTACGAGCAGTACTTC.

This clonotype was observed a handful of times. The chain uses TRBV6-2 or TRBV6-3 and TRBJ2-7; 8 bases are a match to TRBD1. The CDR3 length is 14 residues. J was trimmed by 2 bases and V by 6 bases; bases with no gene match: 6. Per germline, CDR1 MNHEY and CDR2 SVGEGT. CDR3 DNA: TGTGCCAGCAGGCTCTGGACAGGGACCTACGAGCAGTACTTC. This sequence encodes CASRLWTGTYEQYF.

This rearrangement joins TRBV15 to TRBJ2-7, with 9 bases aligning to TRBD1. The CDR3 runs to 15 residues. V lost 1 base and J lost 5; bases outside the gene matches: 6. From germline, CDR1 is LNHNV and CDR2 YYDKDF (reference sequence). CDR3 coding DNA: TGTGCCACCAGCAGAGTACCGGACAGGGGTGACGAGCAGTACTTC. Translated: CATSRVPDRGDEQYF.

This clonotype was counted a few times. This sequence joins TRBV6-2 or TRBV6-3 and TRBJ2-2; the D is unclear. Germline assignment: CDR1 MNHEY and CDR2 SVGEGT. The CDR3 totals 16 residues. Trimming removed 2 bases from V and 2 bases from J, with 12 bases in between. Here the CDR3 reads CASSYLSRSNTGELFF. DNA for the CDR3: TGTGCCAGCAGTTACCTCTCCCGTTCCAACACCGGGGAGCTGTTTTTT.

The chain combines TRBV20-1 with TRBJ2-2; D is possibly TRBD1 (5 bases). Germline CDR1 DFQATT, CDR2 SNEGSKA (reference sequence). This CDR3 is built from 15 residues. V lost 2 bases, J lost 0 bases, and 10 bases lay in between. The CDR3 DNA follows: TGCAGTGCTAGAAGGGGCGCGTCGAACACCGGGGAGCTGTTTTTT. Its protein product is CSARRGASNTGELFF.

This clonotype appeared a few times. The gene calls are TRBV11-2 and TRBJ2-6, with 12 bases that match TRBD2. The V gene's germline CDR1 is SGHAT and CDR2 FQNNGV. Trimming took 5 bases from V and 0 from J; bases not matched to a gene: 8. The CDR3 has 19 amino acids. The CDR3 here is CASSPTSGRFNSGANVLTF. The CDR3 coding sequence is TGTGCCAGCAGCCCGACTAGCGGGAGATTTAACTCTGGGGCCAACGTCCTGACTTTC.

CDR3 protein: CASNRKAVGYQETQYF. For the CDR3, the DNA is TGTGCCAGCAACCGAAAGGCCGTCGGGTACCAAGAGACCCAGTACTTC. The chain has TRBV6-1 and TRBJ2-5; D gene uncertain. V was trimmed by 7 bases and J by 0 bases, leaving 18 bases between them. This CDR3 contains 16 residues. Per the germline V gene, CDR1 is MNHNS and CDR2 is SASEGT.

This clonotype was seen at least ten times. V and J are TRBV29-1 and TRBJ2-1; D gene ambiguous. V lost 3 bases to trimming and J lost 7 bases, with 7 bases between them. The CDR3 runs to 11 residues. The germline gives CDR1 SQVTM, CDR2 ANQGSEA. CDR3 nucleotides: TGCAGCGTTGATGTTGGTAATGAGCAGTTCTTC. It is translated as CSVDVGNEQFF.

This clonotype has a count of ten or more. The chain has TRBV6-1 and TRBJ2-7; D unclear. V shed 7 bases and J shed 0 bases, with 13 bases lying between them. Germline CDR1 MNHNS, CDR2 SASEGT. The CDR3 covers 14 residues. CDR3 region: CASNPTSYSYEQYF. CDR3 DNA: TGTGCCAGCAACCCGACTTCATACTCCTACGAGCAGTACTTC.

Of note for this clonotype: A junction end diverges from the germline sequence, so it may reflect a read error. V and J are TRBV5-5 and TRBJ2-7; D gene uncertain. The germline V gene encodes CDR1 SGHKS and CDR2 YYEKEE (reference sequence). This CDR3 has 13 amino acids. DNA of the CDR3: TGTGCCATCAGCCCGCGGCCCCTCTGCGAGCAGTACTTC. The encoded protein is CAISPRPLCEQYF.

This clonotype was detected many times. The junction shows a germline mismatch at one end, possibly a read error. V usage is TRBV10-3 and J usage is TRBJ2-5, with 7 bases that match TRBD1. The CDR3 consists of 17 residues. Germline V gene data show CDR1 as ENHRY and CDR2 as SYGVKD. CDR3 residues: CLLVSEIRQGQYETQYF. In DNA, the CDR3 is TGCTTACTCGTGTCCGAAATCCGACAGGGCCAGTACGAGACCCAGTACTTC.

This clonotype was seen many times. V and J are TRBV3-1 and TRBJ2-7; D not resolved. Trimming removed 2 bases at V and 1 base at J, with 15 bases between. From germline, CDR1 is LGHDT and CDR2 YNNKEL (reference sequence). The CDR3 runs 16 residues. The CDR3 DNA is TGTGCCAGCAGCCAACGTATAGGCCGAGCGTCCTACGAGCAGTACTTC. This translates into CASSQRIGRASYEQYF.

This clonotype turned up a few times. The V gene is TRBV20-1, the J gene TRBJ1-1; D not certain. Germline CDR1 DFQATT, CDR2 SNEGSKA (reference sequence). The CDR3 length is 12 residues. The V end was cut by 2 bases, the J end by 4 bases, with 8 bases between. The CDR3 DNA reads as TGCAGTGCTAGAACCGCCCCCACTGAAGCTTTCTTT. It specifies CSARTAPTEAFF.

Notes on this clonotype: One end of the junction fails to match germline, which may point to a read error. The V call is TRBV11-1, the J call TRBJ2-7, with 9 nucleotides matching TRBD1. Germline V gives CDR1 SGHAT, CDR2 FQDESV (reference sequence). The CDR3 covers 18 residues. CDR3 protein: CASGLAGTGIGGKGEQYF. The CDR3 DNA sequence: TGTGCCAGCGGCTTAGCCGGGACAGGGATCGGAGGTAAAGGCGAGCAGTACTTC.